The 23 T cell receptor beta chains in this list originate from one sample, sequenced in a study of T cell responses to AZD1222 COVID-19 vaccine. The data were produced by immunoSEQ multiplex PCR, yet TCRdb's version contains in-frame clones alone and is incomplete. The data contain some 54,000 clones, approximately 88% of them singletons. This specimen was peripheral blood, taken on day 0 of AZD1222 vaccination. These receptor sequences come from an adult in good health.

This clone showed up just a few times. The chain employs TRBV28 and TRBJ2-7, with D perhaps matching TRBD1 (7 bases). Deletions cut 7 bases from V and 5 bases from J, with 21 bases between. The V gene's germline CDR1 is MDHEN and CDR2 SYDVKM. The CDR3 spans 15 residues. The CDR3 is CASKEGGGRFHEQYF. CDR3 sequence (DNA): TGTGCCAGCAAGGAAGGAGGGGGCAGATTCCACGAGCAGTACTTC.

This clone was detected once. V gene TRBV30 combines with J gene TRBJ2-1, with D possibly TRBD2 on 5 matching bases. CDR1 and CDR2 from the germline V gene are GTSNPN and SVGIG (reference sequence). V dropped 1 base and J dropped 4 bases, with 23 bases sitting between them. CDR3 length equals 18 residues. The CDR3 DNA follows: TGTGCCTGGAGTGGTCGGCGGGCGCACCTCCGGGGATACAATGAGCAGTTCTTC. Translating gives CAWSGRRAHLRGYNEQFF.

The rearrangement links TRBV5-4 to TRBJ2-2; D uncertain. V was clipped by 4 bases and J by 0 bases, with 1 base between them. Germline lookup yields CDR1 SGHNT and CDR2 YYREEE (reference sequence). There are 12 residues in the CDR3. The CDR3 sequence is CASSPNTGELFF. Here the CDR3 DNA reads TGTGCCAGCAGCCCGAACACCGGGGAGCTGTTTTTT. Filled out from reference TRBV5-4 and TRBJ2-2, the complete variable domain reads ETGVTQSPTHLIKTRGQQVTLRCSSQSGHNTVSWYQQALGQGPQFIFQYYREEENGRGNFPPRFSGLQFPNYSSELNVNALELDDSALYLCASSPNTGELFFGEGSRLTVL.

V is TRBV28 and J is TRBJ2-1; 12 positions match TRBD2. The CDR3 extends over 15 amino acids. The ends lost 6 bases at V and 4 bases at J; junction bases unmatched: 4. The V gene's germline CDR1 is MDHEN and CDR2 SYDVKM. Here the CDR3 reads CASSRLAGAYNEQFF. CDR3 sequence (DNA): TGTGCCAGCAGCCGACTAGCGGGGGCTTACAATGAGCAGTTCTTC.

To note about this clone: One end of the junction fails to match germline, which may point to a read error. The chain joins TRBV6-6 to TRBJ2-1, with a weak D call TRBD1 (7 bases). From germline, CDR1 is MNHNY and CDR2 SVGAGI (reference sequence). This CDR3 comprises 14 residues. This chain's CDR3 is CASGAAGRGAELFF. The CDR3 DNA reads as TGTGCCAGCGGGGCCGCCGGCAGGGGGGCCGAGCTGTTCTTC.

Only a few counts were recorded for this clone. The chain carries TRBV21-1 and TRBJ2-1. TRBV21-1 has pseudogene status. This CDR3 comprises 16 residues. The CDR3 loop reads CASSKVFLGRNNEQFF. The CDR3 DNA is TGTGCCAGCAGCAAAGTATTCTTGGGACGGAACAATGAGCAGTTCTTC.

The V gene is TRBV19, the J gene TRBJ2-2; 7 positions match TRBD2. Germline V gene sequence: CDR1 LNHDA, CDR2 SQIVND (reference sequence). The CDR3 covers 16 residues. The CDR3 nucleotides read TGTGGACCGTGTGGCGGGAGAGATTGGAACACCGGGGAGCTGTTTTTT. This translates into CGPCGGRDWNTGELFF.

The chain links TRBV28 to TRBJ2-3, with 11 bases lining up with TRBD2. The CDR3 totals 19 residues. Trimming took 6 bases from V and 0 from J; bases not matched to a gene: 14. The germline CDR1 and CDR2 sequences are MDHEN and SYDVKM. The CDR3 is CASSSNPGLAEASTDTQYF. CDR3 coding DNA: TGTGCCAGCAGCTCTAATCCGGGACTAGCGGAGGCTAGCACAGATACGCAGTATTTT. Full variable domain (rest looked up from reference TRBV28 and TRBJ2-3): DVKVTQSSRYLVKRTGEKVFLECVQDMDHENMFWYRQDPGLGLRLIYFSYDVKMKEKGDIPEGYSVSREKKERFSLILESASTNQTSMYLCASSSNPGLAEASTDTQYFGPGTRLTVL.

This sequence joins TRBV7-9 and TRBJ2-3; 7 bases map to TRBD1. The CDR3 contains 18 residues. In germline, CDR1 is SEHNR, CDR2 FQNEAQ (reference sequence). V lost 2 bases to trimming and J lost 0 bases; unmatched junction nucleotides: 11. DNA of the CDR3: TGTGCCAGCAGCTTAATTCGGGACAGTTTTACTAGCACAGATACGCAGTATTTT. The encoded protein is CASSLIRDSFTSTDTQYF. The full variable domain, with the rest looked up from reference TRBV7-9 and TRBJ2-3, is DTGVSQNPRHKITKRGQNVTFRCDPISEHNRLYWYRQTLGQGPEFLTYFQNEAQLEKSRLLSDRFSAERPKGSFSTLEIQRTEQGDSAMYLCASSLIRDSFTSTDTQYFGPGTRLTVL.

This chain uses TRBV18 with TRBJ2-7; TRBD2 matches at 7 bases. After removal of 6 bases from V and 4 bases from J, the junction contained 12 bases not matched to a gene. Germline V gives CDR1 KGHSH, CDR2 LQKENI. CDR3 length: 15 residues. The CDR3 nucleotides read TGTGCCAGCTCCCCCCCTGGGGGAGCGGGATACGAGCAGTACTTC. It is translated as CASSPPGGAGYEQYF.

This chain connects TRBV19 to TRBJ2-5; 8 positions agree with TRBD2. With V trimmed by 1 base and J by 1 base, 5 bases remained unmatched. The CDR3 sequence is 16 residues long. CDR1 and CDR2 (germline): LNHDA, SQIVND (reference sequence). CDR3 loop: CASSIVLAGSQETQYF. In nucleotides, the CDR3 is TGTGCCAGTAGTATAGTTTTAGCGGGATCCCAAGAGACCCAGTACTTC. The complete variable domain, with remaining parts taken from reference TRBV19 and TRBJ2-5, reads DGGITQSPKYLFRKEGQNVTLSCEQNLNHDAMYWYRQDPGQGLRLIYYSQIVNDFQKGDIAEGYSVSREKKESFPLTVTSAQKNPTAFYLCASSIVLAGSQETQYFGPGTRLLVL.

CDR3 in amino acids: CASSSTSGWKLFF. In nucleotides, the CDR3 is TGTGCCAGCAGTTCCACATCGGGGTGGAAACTGTTTTTT. This chain links TRBV12-3 or TRBV12-4 with TRBJ1-4; D not resolved. The CDR3 sequence is 13 residues long. The V end lost 4 bases, the J end lost 11 bases, and 14 bases lay between the germline ends.

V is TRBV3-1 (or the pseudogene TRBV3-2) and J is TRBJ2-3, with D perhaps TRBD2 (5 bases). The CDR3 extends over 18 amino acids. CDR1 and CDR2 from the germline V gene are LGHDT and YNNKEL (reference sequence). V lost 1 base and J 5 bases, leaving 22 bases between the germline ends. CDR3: CASSQGLESLGGRDTQYF. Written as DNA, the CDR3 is TGTGCCAGCAGCCAAGGGCTCGAATCACTAGGAGGTCGAGATACGCAGTATTTT.

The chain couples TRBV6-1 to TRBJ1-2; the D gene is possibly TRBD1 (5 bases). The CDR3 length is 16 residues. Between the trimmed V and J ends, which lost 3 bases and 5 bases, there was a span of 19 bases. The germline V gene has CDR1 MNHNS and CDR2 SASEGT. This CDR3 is CASSDEGGQGLYGYTF. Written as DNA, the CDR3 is TGTGCCAGCAGTGATGAGGGTGGGCAGGGACTTTATGGCTACACCTTC.

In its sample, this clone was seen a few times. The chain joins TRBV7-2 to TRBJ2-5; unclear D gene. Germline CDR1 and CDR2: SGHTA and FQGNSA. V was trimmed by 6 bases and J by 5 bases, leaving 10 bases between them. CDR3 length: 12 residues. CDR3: CASRATGETQYF. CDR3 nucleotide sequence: TGTGCCAGCAGGGCAACCGGGGAGACCCAGTACTTC.

CDR3 region: CASSLGIDQPQHF. CDR3 nucleotides: TGTGCCAGCAGCTTAGGGATCGATCAGCCCCAGCATTTT. V and J are TRBV11-1 and TRBJ1-5; D call uncertain. Germline assignment: CDR1 SGHAT and CDR2 FQDESV (reference sequence). This CDR3 contains 13 residues. V shed 1 base and J shed 5 bases, with 6 bases lying between them.

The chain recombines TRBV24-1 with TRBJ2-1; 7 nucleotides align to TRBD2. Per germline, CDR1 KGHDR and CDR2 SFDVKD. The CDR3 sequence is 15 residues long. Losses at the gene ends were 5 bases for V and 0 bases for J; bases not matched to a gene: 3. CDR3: CATSVGGSSYNEQFF. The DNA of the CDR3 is TGTGCCACCAGTGTGGGCGGGAGCTCCTACAATGAGCAGTTCTTC.

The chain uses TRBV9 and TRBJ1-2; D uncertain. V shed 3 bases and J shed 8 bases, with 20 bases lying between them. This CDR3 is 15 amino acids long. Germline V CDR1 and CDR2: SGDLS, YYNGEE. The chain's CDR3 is CASSAALGFSGGYTF. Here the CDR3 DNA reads TGTGCCAGCAGCGCAGCTTTAGGGTTTTCTGGGGGCTACACCTTC.

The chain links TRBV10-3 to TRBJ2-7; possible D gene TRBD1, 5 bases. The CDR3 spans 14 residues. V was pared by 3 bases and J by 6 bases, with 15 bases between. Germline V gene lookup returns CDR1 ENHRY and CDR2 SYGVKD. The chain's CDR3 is CAISDGTQASEQYF. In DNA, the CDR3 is TGTGCCATCAGTGACGGTACACAGGCTTCCGAGCAGTACTTC.

CDR3 coding DNA: TGTGCCAGCAGTTACTCGGGACGAGTAGCGGGAGATGAGGAGCAGTACTTC. Its protein is CASSYSGRVAGDEEQYF. The chain links TRBV6-2 or TRBV6-3 to TRBJ2-7, with 9 bases lining up with TRBD2. This CDR3 has 17 residues. V shed 0 bases and J 7 bases; nucleotides not matched to a gene: 13. Germline V gene lookup returns CDR1 MNHEY and CDR2 SVGEGT.

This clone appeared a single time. The chain's CDR3 is CASSGHNRGLSEAFF. The DNA of the CDR3 is TGTGCCAGCAGTGGTCACAACAGGGGGCTTTCGGAGGCTTTCTTT. The chain recombines TRBV6-2 or TRBV6-3 with TRBJ1-1; 9 nucleotides line up with TRBD1. This CDR3 is built from 15 residues. Per germline, CDR1 MNHEY and CDR2 SVGEGT. The J segment lost 11 bases and the V segment lost 5 bases, leaving 15 bases of the junction unmatched.

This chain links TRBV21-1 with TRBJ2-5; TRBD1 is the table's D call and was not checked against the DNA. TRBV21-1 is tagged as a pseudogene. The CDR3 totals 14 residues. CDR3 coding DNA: TGTGCCATACGACAGGGGGCTCTTGGGGAGACCCAGTACTTC. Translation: CAIRQGALGETQYF.

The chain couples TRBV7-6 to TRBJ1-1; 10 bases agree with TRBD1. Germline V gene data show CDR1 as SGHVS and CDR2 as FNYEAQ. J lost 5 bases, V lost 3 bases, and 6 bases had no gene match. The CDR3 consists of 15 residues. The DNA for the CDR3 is TGTGCCAGCAGCTTGACAGGGGGCAGGGGGACTGAAGCTTTCTTT. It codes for CASSLTGGRGTEAFF. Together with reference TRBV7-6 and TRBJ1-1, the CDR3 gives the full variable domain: GAGVSQSPRYKVTKRGQDVALRCDPISGHVSLYWYRQALGQGPEFLTYFNYEAQQDKSGLPNDRFSAERPEGSISTLTIQRTEQRDSAMYRCASSLTGGRGTEAFFGQGTRLTVV.